The rows below give T cell receptor beta chains drawn from one sample of a study of response to subunit inactivated influenza vaccine. TCRdb re-derived calls from the RT-PCR reads in MiXCR, one entry per CDR3 protein. The table lists roughly 570,000 distinct CDR3 sequences, around 15% of them singletons. Specimen: PBMCs from blood, collected 11 to 12 days after vaccination. The origin of the receptors is a middle-aged man who received an inactivated influenza vaccine. The CDR3 runs from the conserved cysteine through the conserved F or W. Each record gives: D gene, J gene, clone size, V gene, CDR3 protein, CDR3 DNA. The D gene is left open where the match is weak. Rows may omit the clone size; those that give it use once, few, many or a size class.

>TRBD1|TRBJ2-7|NA|TRBV20-1
CSAMTGTGLQEQYF
TGCAGTGCCATGACCGGGACAGGGCTTCAGGAGCAGTACTTC
>NA|TRBJ2-2|few|TRBV3-1
CASSPPGLLTVNTGELFF
TGTGCCAGCAGCCCCCCGGGACTTCTCACCGTCAACACCGGGGAGCTGTTTTTT
>NA|TRBJ2-7|NA|TRBV7-9
CASSLATSWYEQYF
TGTGCCAGCAGCTTAGCGACTAGTTGGTACGAGCAGTACTTC
>NA|TRBJ2-7|few|TRBV24-1
CATSDQNSYEQYF
TGTGCCACCAGTGACCAAAACAGCTACGAGCAGTACTTC
>TRBD1|TRBJ2-2|NA|TRBV29-1
CSAFGQGASTGELFF
TGCAGCGCATTTGGACAGGGGGCAAGCACCGGGGAGCTGTTTTTT
>NA|TRBJ1-6|few|TRBV6-1
CASSEVPNSPLHF
TGTGCCAGCAGCGAAGTTCCTAATTCACCCCTCCACTTT
>TRBD2|TRBJ2-3|few|TRBV9
CASSVGGLAANTQYF
TGTGCCAGCAGCGTAGGGGGACTAGCGGCGAATACGCAGTATTTT
>NA|TRBJ2-7|many|TRBV29-1
CSVIYRGIYEQYF
TGCAGCGTTATCTATCGGGGGATTTACGAGCAGTACTTC
>NA|TRBJ2-1|few|TRBV7-2
CASSLAPSNNEQFF
TGTGCCAGCAGCTTAGCGCCCAGTAACAATGAGCAGTTCTTC
>NA|TRBJ2-2|NA|TRBV3-1
CASSQLGGSGTGELFF
TGTGCCAGCAGCCAATTAGGTGGGAGTGGAACCGGGGAGCTGTTTTTT
>NA|TRBJ2-3|few|TRBV7-9
CASTKPAGLYGTDTQYF
TGTGCCAGCACCAAACCTGCGGGCCTCTATGGCACAGATACGCAGTATTTT
>NA|TRBJ2-3|NA|TRBV12-3/TRBV12-4
CASSSQQQSSLRYF
TGTGCCAGCAGTTCACAACAGCAAAGTAGTTTGCGGTATTTT
>NA|TRBJ2-7|few|TRBV20-1
CSARLPSTSYEQYF
TGCAGTGCTAGACTACCGAGCACTAGCTACGAGCAGTACTTC
>TRBD1|TRBJ2-2|NA|TRBV29-1
CSVRTGITGELFF
TGCAGCGTAAGGACAGGGATCACCGGGGAGCTGTTTTTT
>NA|TRBJ2-2|few|TRBV12-3/TRBV12-4
CASSLTAGELFF
TGTGCCAGCAGCCTGACAGCCGGGGAGCTGTTTTTT